A selection of T cell receptor beta chains follows, all from one sample in a study of beta chain features in type 1 diabetes. Here immunoSEQ multiplex PCR was the method, and the copy in TCRdb shows in-frame clones only, minus some. The data show 40,000 to 60,000 clones, 60% to 70% seen once. Input material: stem cell memory CD4+ T cells from blood. The source is a woman in her twenties or thirties with type 1 diabetes. The conserved cysteine and the conserved F or W are not part of the CDR3 here. The order of the fields is V gene, CDR3 protein.

TRBV6-5,ASRYTLQATTGELF
TRBV7-9,ASSLLLAEAF
TRBV5-6,ASSYRVETQY
TRBV5-1,ASSSLAGGPNEQF
TRBV5-1,ASSSGQGGGTQY
TRBV7-9,ASSQAGSSYNEQF
TRBV6-5,ASTKGQTGELF
TRBV19,ASSIDWRGENTEAF
TRBV27,ASSRPGQGYEKLF
TRBV5-1,ASRGNGEKTSSTDTQY